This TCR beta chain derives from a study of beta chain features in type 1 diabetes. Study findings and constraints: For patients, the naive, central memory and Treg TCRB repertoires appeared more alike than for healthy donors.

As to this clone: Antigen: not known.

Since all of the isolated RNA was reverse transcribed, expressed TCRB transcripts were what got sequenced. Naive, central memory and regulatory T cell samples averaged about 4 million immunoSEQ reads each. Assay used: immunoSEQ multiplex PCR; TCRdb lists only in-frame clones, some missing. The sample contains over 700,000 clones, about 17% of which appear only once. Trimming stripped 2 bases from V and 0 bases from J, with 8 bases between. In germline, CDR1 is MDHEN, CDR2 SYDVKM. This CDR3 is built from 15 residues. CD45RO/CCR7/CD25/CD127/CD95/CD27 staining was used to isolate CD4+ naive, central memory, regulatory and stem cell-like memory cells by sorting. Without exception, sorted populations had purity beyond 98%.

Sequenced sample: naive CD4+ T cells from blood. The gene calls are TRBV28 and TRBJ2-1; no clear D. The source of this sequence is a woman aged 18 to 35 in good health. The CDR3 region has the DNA TGTGCCAGCAGTTTAACACGTTCCTCCTACAATGAGCAGTTCTTC. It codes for CASSLTRSSYNEQFF.